These 6 T cell receptor beta chains were all obtained from the same sample, sequenced in a study of beta chain features in type 1 diabetes (dated by TCRdb to the late 2010s). Results and caveats for the whole study, not just this receptor: Type 1 diabetes patients showed a moderate but significant shortening of TCRB CDR3 length in all four CD4+ subsets.

No antigen has been assigned to these receptors. The method was the immunoSEQ multiplex PCR assay. The High Capacity cDNA Reverse Transcription Kit was used to reverse transcribe all of the isolated RNA, meaning that expressed TCRB transcripts were what got sequenced. TCRdb limited this immuneACCESS table to in-frame rearrangements with V and J called. A share of clones is missing; checked studies link under half to unresolved V genes, and the rest is unexplained. This sample gives around 260,000 clones in total; approximately 25% of them show up just once. The top ten constitute around 0.013% of the sample. Sequenced input: naive CD4+ T cells from blood. The sample's cell subset or site label, decoded: true naive CD4+ T cells. These receptor sequences come from a woman in her 30s with type 1 diabetes.

This clone has only a few counts. The chain links TRBV6-6 to TRBJ2-7, with TRBD2 identical over 9 bases. V dropped 5 bases and J dropped 4; count of bases not matched to a gene: 6. CDR1 MNHNY and CDR2 SVGAGI come from the germline V gene (reference sequence). CDR3 length: 14 amino acids. The CDR3 region has the DNA TGTGCCAGCAGTCTGGGTCTAGCGGGATACGAGCAGTACTTC. The encoded protein is CASSLGLAGYEQYF.

The genes are TRBV27 and TRBJ2-1, with 13 bases lining up with TRBD2. Trimming cost V 5 bases and J 7 bases; bases outside gene matches: 23. The germline V gene encodes CDR1 MNHEY and CDR2 SMNVEV (reference sequence). CDR3 length: 21 residues. The CDR3 sequence is CASSEIRGTDGLAGDWNEQFF. CDR3 in DNA: TGTGCCAGCAGTGAAATCCGCGGGACAGATGGACTAGCGGGAGATTGGAATGAGCAGTTCTTC.

This clone showed up just a few times. This chain connects TRBV4-2 to TRBJ2-3; 12 nucleotides agree with TRBD2. Germline loops: CDR1 LGHNA, CDR2 YNFKEQ. After removal of 2 bases from V and 6 bases from J, the junction contained 6 bases not matched to a gene. This CDR3 has 16 amino acids. The CDR3 loop reads CASSQTPSGRADTQYF. Written as DNA, the CDR3 is TGTGCCAGCAGCCAAACCCCTAGCGGGAGGGCTGATACGCAGTATTTT.

In DNA form, the CDR3 reads TGTGCCAGTAGCAAATTAACAGGGTACGGGGTTAGTCAGCCCCAGCATTTT. Translation: CASSKLTGYGVSQPQHF. The rearrangement uses TRBV19 and TRBJ1-5; D might be TRBD1 (6 bases). The length of the CDR3 is 17 residues. V was pared by 6 bases and J by 6 bases, with 24 bases between. CDR1 is LNHDA and CDR2 is SQIVND in the germline V gene (reference sequence).

This rearrangement joins TRBV28 to TRBJ1-5, with TRBD1 matching 9 bases. In germline, CDR1 is MDHEN, CDR2 SYDVKM. The CDR3 is made up of 15 amino acids. J lost 4 bases, V lost 5 bases, and 6 bases had no gene match. CDR3 sequence: CASSRGTGRNQPQHF. As DNA, the CDR3 is TGTGCCAGCAGTCGGGGGACAGGGAGAAATCAGCCCCAGCATTTT. The full variable domain, with the rest looked up from reference TRBV28 and TRBJ1-5, is DVKVTQSSRYLVKRTGEKVFLECVQDMDHENMFWYRQDPGLGLRLIYFSYDVKMKEKGDIPEGYSVSREKKERFSLILESASTNQTSMYLCASSRGTGRNQPQHFGDGTRLSIL.

The chain joins TRBV28 to TRBJ2-1; no definite D call. The germline V and J ends were trimmed by 3 bases and 6 bases, with 6 bases remaining between them. This CDR3 contains 12 residues. Germline V lookup: CDR1 MDHEN, CDR2 SYDVKM. The CDR3 reads CASSFSSNEQFF. The CDR3, as DNA: TGTGCCAGCAGTTTCTCTAGCAATGAGCAGTTCTTC.